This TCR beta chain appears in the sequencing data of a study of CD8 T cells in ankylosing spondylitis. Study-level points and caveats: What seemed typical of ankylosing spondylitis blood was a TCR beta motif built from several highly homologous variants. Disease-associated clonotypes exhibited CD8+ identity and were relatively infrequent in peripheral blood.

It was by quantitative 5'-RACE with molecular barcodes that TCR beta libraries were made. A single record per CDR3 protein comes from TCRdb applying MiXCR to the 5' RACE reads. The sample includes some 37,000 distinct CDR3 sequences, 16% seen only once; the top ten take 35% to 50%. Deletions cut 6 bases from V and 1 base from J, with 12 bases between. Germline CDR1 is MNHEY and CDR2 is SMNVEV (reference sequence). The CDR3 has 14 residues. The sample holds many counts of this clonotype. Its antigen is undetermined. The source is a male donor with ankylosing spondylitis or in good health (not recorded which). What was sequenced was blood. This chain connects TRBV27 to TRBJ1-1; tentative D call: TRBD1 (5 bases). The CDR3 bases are TGTGCCAGCAGCGGGTCGAGGGGGAACACTGAAGCTTTCTTT. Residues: CASSGSRGNTEAFF.